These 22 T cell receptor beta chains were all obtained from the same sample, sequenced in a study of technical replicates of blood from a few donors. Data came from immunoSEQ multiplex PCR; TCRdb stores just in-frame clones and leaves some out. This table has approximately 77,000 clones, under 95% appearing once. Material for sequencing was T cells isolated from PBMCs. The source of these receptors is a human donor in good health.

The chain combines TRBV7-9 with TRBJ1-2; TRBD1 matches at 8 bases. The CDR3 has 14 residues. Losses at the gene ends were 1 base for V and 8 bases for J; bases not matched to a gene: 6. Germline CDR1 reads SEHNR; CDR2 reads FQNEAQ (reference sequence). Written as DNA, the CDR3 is TGTGCCAGCAGCTTAGGAGGGACAGGAAAAGGCTACACCTTC. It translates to CASSLGGTGKGYTF.

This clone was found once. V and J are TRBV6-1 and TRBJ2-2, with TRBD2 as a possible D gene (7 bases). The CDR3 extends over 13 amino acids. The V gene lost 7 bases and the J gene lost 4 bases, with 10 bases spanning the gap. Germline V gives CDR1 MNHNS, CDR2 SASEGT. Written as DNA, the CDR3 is TGTGCCAGCATGGGGGGGCTCACCGGGGAGCTGTTTTTT. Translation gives CASMGGLTGELFF.

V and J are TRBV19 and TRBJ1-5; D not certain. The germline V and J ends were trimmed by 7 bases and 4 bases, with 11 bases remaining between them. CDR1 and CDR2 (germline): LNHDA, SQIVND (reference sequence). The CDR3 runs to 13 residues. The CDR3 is CASNGGRNQPQHF. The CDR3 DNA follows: TGTGCCAGTAATGGCGGTCGAAATCAGCCCCAGCATTTT.

In DNA, the CDR3 is TGTGCCAGCAGCCAAGAATTCGGGACAGGGTACCAAGAGACCCAGTACTTC. Protein: CASSQEFGTGYQETQYF. The V call is TRBV14, the J call TRBJ2-5; TRBD1 matches at 9 bases. This CDR3 has 17 residues. The V gene end was trimmed by 0 bases and the J gene end by 0 bases; junction bases not matched to a gene: 5. The germline gives CDR1 SGHDN, CDR2 FVKESK.

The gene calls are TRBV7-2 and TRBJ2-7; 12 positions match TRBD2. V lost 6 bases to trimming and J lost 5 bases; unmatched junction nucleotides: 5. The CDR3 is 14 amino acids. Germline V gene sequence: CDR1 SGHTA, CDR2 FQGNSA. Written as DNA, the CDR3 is TGTGCCAGCAGACCTAGCGGGAGGGCCAACGAGCAGTACTTC. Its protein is CASRPSGRANEQYF.

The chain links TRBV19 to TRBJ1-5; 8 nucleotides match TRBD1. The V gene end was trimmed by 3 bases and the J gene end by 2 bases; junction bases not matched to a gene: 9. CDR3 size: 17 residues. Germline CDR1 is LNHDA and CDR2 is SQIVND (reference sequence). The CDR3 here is CASSIMTGVLRNQPQHF. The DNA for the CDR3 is TGTGCCAGTAGTATTATGACAGGGGTTCTACGCAATCAGCCCCAGCATTTT.

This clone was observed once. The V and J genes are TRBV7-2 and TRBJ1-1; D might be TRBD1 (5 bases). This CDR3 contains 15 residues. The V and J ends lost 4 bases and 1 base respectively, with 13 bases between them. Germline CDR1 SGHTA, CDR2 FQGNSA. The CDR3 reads CASSYYRPSNTEAFF. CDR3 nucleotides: TGTGCCAGCAGCTACTACAGGCCTTCGAACACTGAAGCTTTCTTT.

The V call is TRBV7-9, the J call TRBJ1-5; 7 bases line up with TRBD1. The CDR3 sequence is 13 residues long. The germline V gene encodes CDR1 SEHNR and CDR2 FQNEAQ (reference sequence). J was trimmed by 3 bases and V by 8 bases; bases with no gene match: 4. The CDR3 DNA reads TGTGCCAGCCAAGGGACAGACAATCAGCCCCAGCATTTT. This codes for CASQGTDNQPQHF.

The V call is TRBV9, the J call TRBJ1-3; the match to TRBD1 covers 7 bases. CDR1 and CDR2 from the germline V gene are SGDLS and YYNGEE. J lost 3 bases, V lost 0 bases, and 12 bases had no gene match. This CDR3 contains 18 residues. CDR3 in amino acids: CASSVGWRGGGLGNTIYF. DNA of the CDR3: TGTGCCAGCAGCGTAGGCTGGCGAGGAGGGGGCCTTGGAAACACCATATATTTT.

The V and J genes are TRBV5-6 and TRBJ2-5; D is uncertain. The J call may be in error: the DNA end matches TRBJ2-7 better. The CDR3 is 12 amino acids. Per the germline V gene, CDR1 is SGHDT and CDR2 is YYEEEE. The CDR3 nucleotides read TGTGCCAGCAGCTCCCATACCTACGAGCAGTACTTC. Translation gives CASSSHTYEQYF.

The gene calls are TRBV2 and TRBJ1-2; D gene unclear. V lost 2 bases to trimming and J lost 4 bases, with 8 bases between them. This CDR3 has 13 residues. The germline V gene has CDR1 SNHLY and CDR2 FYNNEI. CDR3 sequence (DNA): TGTGCCAGCAGTGAAAGTTTAGCCTATGGCTACACCTTC. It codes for CASSESLAYGYTF.

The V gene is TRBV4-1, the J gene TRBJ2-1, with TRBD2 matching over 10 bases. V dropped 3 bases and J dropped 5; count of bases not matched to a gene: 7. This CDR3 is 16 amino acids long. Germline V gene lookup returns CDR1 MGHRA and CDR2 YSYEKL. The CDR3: CASSQVAGGDNNEQFF. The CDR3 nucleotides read TGCGCCAGCAGCCAGGTAGCGGGAGGCGATAACAATGAGCAGTTCTTC.

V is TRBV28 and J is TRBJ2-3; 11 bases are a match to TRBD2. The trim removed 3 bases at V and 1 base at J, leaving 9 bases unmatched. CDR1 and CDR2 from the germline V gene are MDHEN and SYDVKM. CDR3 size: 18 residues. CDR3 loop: CASSFLGPGLAGTDTQYF. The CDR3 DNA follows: TGTGCCAGCAGTTTCTTGGGTCCGGGACTAGCGGGCACAGATACGCAGTATTTT. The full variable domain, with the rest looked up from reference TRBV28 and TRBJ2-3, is DVKVTQSSRYLVKRTGEKVFLECVQDMDHENMFWYRQDPGLGLRLIYFSYDVKMKEKGDIPEGYSVSREKKERFSLILESASTNQTSMYLCASSFLGPGLAGTDTQYFGPGTRLTVL.

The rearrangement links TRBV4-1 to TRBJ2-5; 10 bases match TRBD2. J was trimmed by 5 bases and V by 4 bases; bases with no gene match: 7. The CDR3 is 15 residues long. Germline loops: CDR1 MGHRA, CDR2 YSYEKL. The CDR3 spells CASSRILAGGETQYF. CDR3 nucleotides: TGCGCCAGCAGCCGCATCTTAGCGGGAGGTGAGACCCAGTACTTC.

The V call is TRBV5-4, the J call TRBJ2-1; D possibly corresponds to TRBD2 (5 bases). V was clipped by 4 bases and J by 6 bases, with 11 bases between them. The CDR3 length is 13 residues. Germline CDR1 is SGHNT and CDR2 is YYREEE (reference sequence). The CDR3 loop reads CASSPGLLNEQFF. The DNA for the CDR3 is TGTGCCAGCAGCCCAGGACTCCTCAATGAGCAGTTCTTC. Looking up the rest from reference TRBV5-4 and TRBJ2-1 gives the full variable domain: ETGVTQSPTHLIKTRGQQVTLRCSSQSGHNTVSWYQQALGQGPQFIFQYYREEENGRGNFPPRFSGLQFPNYSSELNVNALELDDSALYLCASSPGLLNEQFFGPGTRLTVL.

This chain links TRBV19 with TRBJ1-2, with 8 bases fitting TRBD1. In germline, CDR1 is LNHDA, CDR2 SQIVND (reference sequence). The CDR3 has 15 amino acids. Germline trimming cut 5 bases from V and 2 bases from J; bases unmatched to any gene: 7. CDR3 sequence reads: CASSPGQGWNYGYTF. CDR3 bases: TGTGCCAGTAGTCCTGGACAGGGATGGAACTATGGCTACACCTTC. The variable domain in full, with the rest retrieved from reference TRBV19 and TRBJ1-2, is DGGITQSPKYLFRKEGQNVTLSCEQNLNHDAMYWYRQDPGQGLRLIYYSQIVNDFQKGDIAEGYSVSREKKESFPLTVTSAQKNPTAFYLCASSPGQGWNYGYTFGSGTRLTVV.

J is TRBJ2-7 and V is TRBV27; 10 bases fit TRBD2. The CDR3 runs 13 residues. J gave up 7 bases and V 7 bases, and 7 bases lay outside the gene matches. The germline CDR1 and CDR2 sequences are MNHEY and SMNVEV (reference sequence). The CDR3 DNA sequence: TGTGCCAGCAAGCGGCTAGCGGGAGCTGAGCAGTACTTC. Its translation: CASKRLAGAEQYF.

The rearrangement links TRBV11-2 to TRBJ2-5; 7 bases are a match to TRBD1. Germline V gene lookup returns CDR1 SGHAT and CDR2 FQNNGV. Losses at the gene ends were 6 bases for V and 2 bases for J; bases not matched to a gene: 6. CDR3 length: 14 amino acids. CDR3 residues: CASSPGQEQETQYF. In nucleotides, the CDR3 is TGTGCCAGCAGTCCTGGACAGGAGCAAGAGACCCAGTACTTC.

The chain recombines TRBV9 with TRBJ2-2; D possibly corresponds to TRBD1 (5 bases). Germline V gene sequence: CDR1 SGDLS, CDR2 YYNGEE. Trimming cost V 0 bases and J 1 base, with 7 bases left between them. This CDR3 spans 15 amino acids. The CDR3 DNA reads TGTGCCAGCAGCGTAGGACAGCTGAACACCGGGGAGCTGTTTTTT. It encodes CASSVGQLNTGELFF.

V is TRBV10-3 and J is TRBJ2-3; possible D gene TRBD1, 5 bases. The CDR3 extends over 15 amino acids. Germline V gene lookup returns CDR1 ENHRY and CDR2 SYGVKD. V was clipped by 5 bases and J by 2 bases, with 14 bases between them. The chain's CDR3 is CAISLSLGATDTQYF. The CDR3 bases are TGTGCCATCAGTCTATCCCTTGGGGCCACAGATACGCAGTATTTT.

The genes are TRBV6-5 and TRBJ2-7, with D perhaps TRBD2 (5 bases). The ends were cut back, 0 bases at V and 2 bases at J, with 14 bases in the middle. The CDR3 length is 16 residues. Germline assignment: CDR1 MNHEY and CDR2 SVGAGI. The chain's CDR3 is CASSYSSSAVAYEQYF. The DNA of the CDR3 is TGTGCCAGCAGTTACTCGAGTTCAGCGGTAGCCTACGAGCAGTACTTC.

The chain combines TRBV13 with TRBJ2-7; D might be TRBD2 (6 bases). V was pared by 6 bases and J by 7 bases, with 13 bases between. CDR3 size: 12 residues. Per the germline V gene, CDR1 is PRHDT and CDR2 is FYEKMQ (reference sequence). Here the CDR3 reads CASSRGFREQYF. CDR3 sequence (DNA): TGTGCCAGCAGTCGGGGGTTTCGGGAGCAGTACTTC. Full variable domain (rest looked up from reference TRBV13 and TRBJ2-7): AAGVIQSPRHLIKEKRETATLKCYPIPRHDTVYWYQQGPGQDPQFLISFYEKMQSDKGSIPDRFSAQQFSDYHSELNMSSLELGDSALYFCASSRGFREQYFGPGTRLTVT.